This TCR beta chain was found in a study of cytomegalovirus exposure and HLA in healthy donors. Points on this clone: Its antigen is still unknown.

Germline values: CDR1 MNHEY, CDR2 SMNVEV (reference sequence). The CDR3 spans 14 residues. J gave up 8 bases and V 6 bases, and 3 bases lay outside the gene matches. This table comes from immunoSEQ multiplex PCR, and its TCRdb copy is limited to in-frame clones, with some not included. The repertoire consists of about 88,000 clones, with less than 90% occurring once and the leading ten covering around an eighth. Study-wide points: Reports indicated that the classifier achieved high specificity and sensitivity in diagnosing cytomegalovirus status. The listing of 160 or so TCR beta chains classed them as cytomegalovirus-associated.

Sample: PBMCs. This sequence joins TRBV27 and TRBJ1-6; 11 positions agree with TRBD1. The sequence was obtained from a woman between 18 and 29 years old in good health and CMV-seropositive. The CDR3 region is CASRRTGGDSPLHF. The CDR3 DNA sequence: TGTGCCAGCAGGAGGACAGGGGGCGATTCACCCCTCCACTTT.